Following are 13 T cell receptor beta chains from one sample sequenced in a study of OX40 agonist ivuxolimab in advanced cancers. Here immunoSEQ multiplex PCR was the method, and the copy in TCRdb shows in-frame clones only, minus some. The repertoire holds about 88,000 clones, about 85% seen once, with approximately 0.2% in the top ten. Material: CD4+ or CD8+ T cells sorted from blood, obtained in a trial of the OX40 agonist ivuxolimab. The receptors derive from an adult with an advanced solid tumor such as melanoma, head and neck, liver or kidney cancer.

This clone has more than one count but fewer than ten. The gene calls are TRBV2 and TRBJ2-1; TRBD1 is a possible D gene (5 bases). Trimming shortened V by 4 bases and J by 5 bases, and 12 bases separated the two germline ends. Germline V gene sequence: CDR1 SNHLY, CDR2 FYNNEI. The CDR3 is made up of 14 amino acids. CDR3 loop: CASSVGAINNEQFF. The CDR3 DNA reads TGTGCCAGCAGTGTTGGGGCAATAAACAATGAGCAGTTCTTC.

A single count supports this clone. The rearrangement links TRBV28 to TRBJ1-2, with a tentative D call TRBD1 (5 bases). V lost 6 bases and J lost 8, with 19 bases in between. Germline-derived CDR1 and CDR2 are MDHEN and SYDVKM. The CDR3 totals 14 residues. In nucleotides, the CDR3 is TGTGCCAGCAGCCCAACCGACAGATTTCCCGGCTACACCTTC. Translating gives CASSPTDRFPGYTF.

This rearrangement joins TRBV28 to TRBJ2-5, with 8 bases lining up with TRBD1. Germline CDR1 is MDHEN and CDR2 is SYDVKM. The length of the CDR3 is 17 residues. With V trimmed by 6 bases and J by 4 bases, 16 bases remained unmatched. The CDR3 DNA reads TGTGCCAGCAGCCTAAGCCCCGGGACAGGTATTCGAGAGACCCAGTACTTC. This encodes CASSLSPGTGIRETQYF.

The chain links TRBV5-5 to TRBJ1-2; 7 bases fit TRBD1. Trimming removed 0 bases from V and 7 bases from J; junction bases left unmatched: 6. CDR3 length: 14 amino acids. Germline assignment: CDR1 SGHKS and CDR2 YYEKEE (reference sequence). In DNA form, the CDR3 reads TGTGCCAGCAGCTTGGGACAGGGCGTTGGTGGCTACACCTTC. Encoded protein: CASSLGQGVGGYTF. Full variable domain (remainder filled in from reference TRBV5-5 and TRBJ1-2): DAGVTQSPTHLIKTRGQQVTLRCSPISGHKSVSWYQQVLGQGPQFIFQYYEKEERGRGNFPDRFSARQFPNYSSELNVNALLLGDSALYLCASSLGQGVGGYTFGSGTRLTVV.

The rearrangement links TRBV7-2 to TRBJ1-2, with D unclear. CDR1 is SGHTA, CDR2 FQGNSA, per germline. Trimming removed 5 bases at V and 4 bases at J, with 14 bases between. The CDR3 has 14 amino acids. The CDR3 DNA reads as TGTGCCAGCAGCGCCACTCGGGGTGCCTATGGCTACACCTTC. Translating gives CASSATRGAYGYTF.

The CDR3 loop reads CASIRGSDQPQHF. The CDR3 bases are TGTGCCAGCATTCGGGGTTCGGATCAGCCCCAGCATTTT. The J gene is TRBJ1-5, the V gene TRBV6-6; D is ambiguous. Germline values: CDR1 MNHNY, CDR2 SVGAGI (reference sequence). The CDR3 extends over 13 amino acids. V dropped 7 bases and J dropped 5 bases, with 12 bases sitting between them.

The CDR3 DNA reads TGCGCCAGCAGCTCAAGGACCCCCGACACAGATACGCAGTATTTT. It is translated as CASSSRTPDTDTQYF. This chain joins TRBV5-1 and TRBJ2-3; D call uncertain. The V gene lost 3 bases and the J gene lost 2 bases, with 13 bases spanning the gap. This CDR3 is built from 15 residues. Germline lookup yields CDR1 SGHRS and CDR2 YFSETQ.

This clone was seen a single time. The chain has TRBV7-9 and TRBJ1-4; possible D gene TRBD1, 5 bases. The CDR3 totals 14 residues. V was clipped by 7 bases and J by 6 bases, with 15 bases between them. Germline CDR1 SEHNR, CDR2 FQNEAQ (reference sequence). For the CDR3, the DNA is TGTGCCAGCACCCCGTGGCAGGGTGATGAAAAACTGTTTTTT. Translating gives CASTPWQGDEKLFF.

The chain is built from TRBV27 and TRBJ1-6; D might be TRBD1 (5 bases). Trimming removed 3 bases from V and 7 bases from J, with 13 bases in between. The CDR3 runs to 15 residues. Per the germline V gene, CDR1 is MNHEY and CDR2 is SMNVEV (reference sequence). The CDR3 nucleotides are TGTGCCAGCAGTTTCCGACAGACGGGGAATTCACCCCTCCACTTT. This codes for CASSFRQTGNSPLHF.

J is TRBJ2-2 and V is TRBV18, with TRBD2 matching 10 bases. CDR1 is KGHSH and CDR2 is LQKENI in the germline V gene. V lost 3 bases and J lost 6; bases outside the gene matches: 7. CDR3 size: 16 residues. The CDR3 protein is CASSPRTSGTSGELFF. The CDR3, as DNA: TGTGCCAGCTCACCCAGGACTAGCGGAACCTCCGGGGAGCTGTTTTTT.

The chain links TRBV5-1 to TRBJ1-5; a weak D match, TRBD1 (6 bases). Germline CDR1 SGHRS, CDR2 YFSETQ. The CDR3 sequence is 15 residues long. Trimming took 5 bases from V and 7 from J, leaving 19 bases between them. The DNA for the CDR3 is TGCGCCAGCAGTCAGGGGTTCGGGGATCAACAGCCCCAGCATTTT. This encodes CASSQGFGDQQPQHF.

The chain links TRBV5-6 to TRBJ2-7, with TRBD1 matching 9 bases. The V gene's germline CDR1 is SGHDT and CDR2 YYEEEE. J lost 2 bases, V lost 3 bases, and 0 bases had no gene match. There are 13 residues in the CDR3. This chain's CDR3 is CASSWDRAYEQYV. CDR3 in DNA: TGTGCCAGCAGCTGGGACAGGGCCTACGAGCAGTACGTC.

The V and J genes are TRBV7-2 and TRBJ2-5; 7 bases align to TRBD1. CDR3 length: 15 amino acids. Per germline, CDR1 SGHTA and CDR2 FQGNSA. Trimming cost V 3 bases and J 5 bases; bases outside gene matches: 9. The CDR3 bases are TGTGCCAGCAGCTTCCTCCTACAGGGGCAGGAGACCCAGTACTTC. This encodes CASSFLLQGQETQYF.